Listed below are T cell receptor beta chains from one sample, sequenced in a study of PD-1 blockade in classical Hodgkin lymphoma. Sequenced by immunoSEQ multiplex PCR; TCRdb stores in-frame clones only, minus some. This table has tens of thousands of clones, about 80% appearing once. The sample was peripheral blood mononuclear cells (PBMCs), taken before the fourth cycle of nivolumab. The receptors were gathered from a human donor with classical Hodgkin lymphoma. CDR3s leave out the opening cysteine and the closing phenylalanine or tryptophan. Fields, in order: CDR3 length, clone size, V gene, D gene, CDR3 protein. D genes are given only for firm matches. Expanded clones are given a class, and other clones once, few, many or no size at all.

13 | NA | TRBV19 | TRBD2 | ASSTLAGGGDTQY
15 | NA | TRBV4-3 | NA | ASSQEWRRGRGTEAF
13 | NA | TRBV4-3 | TRBD1 | ASSHYTGGDYEQY
11 | NA | TRBV6-6 | NA | ATKTRTGNTIY
13 | NA | TRBV4-3 | NA | ASSQGLDLAGEQY
12 | medium-sized | TRBV5-8 | TRBD1 | ASSTGGLEETQY
11 | NA | TRBV19 | NA | ASSLGRNTEAF
12 | few | TRBV6-4 | NA | ASSDSRPLYEQY
13 | few | TRBV6-5 | TRBD1 | ASSRGQGGNQPQH
12 | few | TRBV18 | NA | ASSPIGGGDTQY
13 | NA | TRBV6-5 | TRBD2 | ASTPSGGGYNEQF
13 | NA | TRBV14 | NA | ASSQDLRGNEKLF
13 | few | TRBV5-1 | TRBD2 | ASSSTSGGAHEQF
12 | NA | TRBV7-2 | TRBD1 | ASSSGQGLLEQY
12 | NA | TRBV5-4 | TRBD1 | ASSYRGYQETQY
15 | few | TRBV4-3 | NA | ASSQDNGKLYNSPLH
14 | NA | TRBV7-2 | TRBD1 | ASSLARRTGVSGYT
11 | few | TRBV5-1 | NA | ASSPTSGQPQH
13 | medium-sized | TRBV5-1 | NA | ASSLGTVAGQPQH
11 | few | TRBV6-5 | NA | ASSYRSNYGYT
11 | once | TRBV19 | NA | ASSGVNTDTQY
11 | NA | TRBV7-2 | NA | ASSLVGNYGYT
13 | NA | TRBV29-1 | NA | SVIGHQGLGYEQY
11 | NA | TRBV6-7 | NA | ASFRGRRNEAF
12 | NA | TRBV7-2 | NA | ASSLPEVFYEQY
14 | NA | TRBV7-9 | NA | ASSPGRLRNTGELF
10 | few | TRBV6-1 | NA | ASTTSGVEQF
13 | NA | TRBV10-3 | NA | AISSGGSNTGELF
13 | NA | TRBV7-9 | NA | ASSQTVGAGQPQH
14 | NA | TRBV6-1 | TRBD2 | ASSEILAGATDTQY
14 | NA | TRBV28 | NA | AASTRQKSPRDTQY
13 | NA | TRBV6-6 | TRBD1 | ASRARQGRDQPQH
11 | NA | TRBV7-2 | TRBD1 | ASSFIGTDEQY